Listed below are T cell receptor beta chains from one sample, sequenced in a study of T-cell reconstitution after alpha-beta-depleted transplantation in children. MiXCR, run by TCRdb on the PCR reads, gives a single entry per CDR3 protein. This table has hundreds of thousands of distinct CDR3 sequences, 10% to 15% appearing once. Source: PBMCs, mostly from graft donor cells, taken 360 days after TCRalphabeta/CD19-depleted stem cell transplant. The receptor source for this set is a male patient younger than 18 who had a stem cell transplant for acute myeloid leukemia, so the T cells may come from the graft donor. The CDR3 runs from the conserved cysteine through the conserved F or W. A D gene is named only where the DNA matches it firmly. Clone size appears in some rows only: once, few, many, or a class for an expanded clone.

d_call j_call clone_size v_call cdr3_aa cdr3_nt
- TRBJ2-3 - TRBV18 CASSPYQDTQYF TGTGCCAGCTCACCTTATCAAGATACGCAGTATTTT
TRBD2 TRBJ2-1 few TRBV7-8 CASSPNRVLAGGGEQFF TGTGCCAGCAGCCCAAACCGTGTACTAGCGGGAGGGGGTGAGCAGTTCTTC
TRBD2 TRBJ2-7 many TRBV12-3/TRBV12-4 CASSWGTSGRAYEQYF TGTGCCAGCAGTTGGGGGACTAGCGGGAGGGCCTACGAGCAGTACTTC
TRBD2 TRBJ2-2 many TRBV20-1 CSAGPGTSIVGEPFF TGCAGTGCCGGACCCGGGACTAGCATAGTCGGGGAGCCGTTTTTT
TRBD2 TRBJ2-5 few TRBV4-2 CASSQDGIAGVDETQYF TGTGCCAGCAGCCAAGATGGGATAGCGGGAGTGGATGAGACCCAGTACTTC
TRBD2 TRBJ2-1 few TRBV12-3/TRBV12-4 CASRPAGGPDEQFF TGTGCCAGCAGACCAGCGGGAGGCCCGGATGAGCAGTTCTTC
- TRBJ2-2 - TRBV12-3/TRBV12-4 CASTRHSGRAGELFFF -
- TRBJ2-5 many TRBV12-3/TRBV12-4 CASRWGETQYF TGTGCCAGCAGGTGGGGGGAGACCCAGTACTTC
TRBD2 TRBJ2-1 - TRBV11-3 CASSLVGLAGANNEQFF TGTGCCAGCAGCTTAGTCGGACTAGCGGGGGCTAACAATGAGCAGTTCTTC
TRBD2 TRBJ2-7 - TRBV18 CASSQLPGLAGDSYEQYF TGTGCCAGCTCACAGCTTCCGGGGCTAGCGGGAGACTCGTACGAGCAGTACTTC
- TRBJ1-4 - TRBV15 CATSGGRSSNEKLFF TGTGCCACCAGCGGGGGAAGGAGTTCTAATGAAAAACTGTTTTTT
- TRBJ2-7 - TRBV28 CASSLCPETGLSYEQYF TGTGCCAGCAGTTTATGCCCGGAGACAGGTCTCTCCTACGAGCAGTACTTC
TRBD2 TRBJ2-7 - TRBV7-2 CASSLLAGVPEQYF TGTGCCAGCAGCTTGCTAGCGGGAGTACCCGAGCAGTACTTC
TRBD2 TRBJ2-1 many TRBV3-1 CASSHISGAHNEQFF TGTGCCAGCAGCCATATTAGCGGGGCCCACAATGAGCAGTTCTTC
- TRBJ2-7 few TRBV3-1 CASSPRQVGIGAYEQYF TGTGCCAGCAGCCCGAGACAGGTTGGAATTGGGGCCTACGAGCAGTACTTC
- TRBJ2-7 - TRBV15 CATSRVGFSYEQYF TGTGCCACCAGCAGAGTTGGATTCTCCTACGAGCAGTACTTC
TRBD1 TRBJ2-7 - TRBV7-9 CASSPGIQGAGEQYF TGTGCCAGCAGCCCGGGCATACAGGGGGCTGGCGAGCAGTACTTC
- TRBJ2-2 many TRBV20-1 CSAPTPRDTGELFF TGCAGTGCACCCACCCCTAGAGACACCGGGGAGCTGTTTTTT
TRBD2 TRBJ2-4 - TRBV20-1 CSAWRAGGPGNIQYF TGCAGTGCTTGGCGAGCGGGAGGGCCCGGAAACATTCAGTACTTC
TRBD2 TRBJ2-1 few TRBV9 CASSVGSSGALYNEQFF TGTGCCAGCAGCGTAGGCAGTAGCGGGGCTTTATACAATGAGCAGTTCTTC
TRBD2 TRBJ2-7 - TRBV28 CASNPQGLAGSYEQYF TGTGCCAGCAATCCACAGGGACTAGCGGGGTCCTACGAGCAGTACTTC
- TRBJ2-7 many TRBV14 CASSPWTRAYEQYF TGTGCCAGCAGCCCCTGGACAAGGGCCTACGAGCAGTACTTC
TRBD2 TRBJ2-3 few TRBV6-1 CASSPVAGERDTQYF TGTGCCAGCAGCCCCGTAGCGGGAGAGCGAGATACGCAGTATTTT
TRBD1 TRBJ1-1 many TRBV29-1 CSGQGTGENTEAFF TGCAGCGGGCAGGGGACAGGAGAGAACACTGAAGCTTTCTTT
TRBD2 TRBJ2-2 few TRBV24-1 CATSDLPWTSGSGELFF TGTGCCACCAGTGATCTCCCCTGGACTAGCGGGAGCGGGGAGCTGTTTTTT
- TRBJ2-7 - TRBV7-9 CASSSRSSRLYEQYF TGTGCCAGCAGTTCGAGGTCTAGCCGGTTGTACGAGCAGTACTTC
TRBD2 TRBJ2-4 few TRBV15 CATTGGLAGGLAKNIQYF TGTGCCACCACCGGAGGACTAGCGGGAGGTCTAGCCAAAAACATTCAGTACTTC
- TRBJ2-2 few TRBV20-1 CSATRPGAHGELFF TGCAGTGCTACCCGACCCGGGGCGCATGGGGAGCTGTTTTTT
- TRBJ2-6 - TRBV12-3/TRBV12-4 CASRLRVPGANVLTF TGTGCCAGCAGACTCAGGGTCCCCGGGGCCAACGTCCTGACTTTC
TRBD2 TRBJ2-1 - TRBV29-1 CSVAASGTTYNEQFF TGCAGCGTTGCCGCTAGCGGCACAACCTACAATGAGCAGTTCTTC
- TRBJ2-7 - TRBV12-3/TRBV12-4 CASSLRWERPYEQYF TGTGCCAGCAGTTTAAGGTGGGAGAGACCCTACGAGCAGTACTTC
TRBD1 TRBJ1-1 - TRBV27 CASSRFGLQGTEAFF TGTGCCAGCAGTCGTTTCGGTTTACAGGGGACTGAAGCTTTCTTT
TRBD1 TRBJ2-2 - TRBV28 CASKRTGNTGELFF TGTGCCAGCAAAAGGACAGGGAACACCGGGGAGCTGTTTTTT
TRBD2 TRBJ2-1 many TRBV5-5 CASSTTSGPNNEQFF TGTGCCAGCAGCACGACTAGCGGGCCTAACAATGAGCAGTTCTTC
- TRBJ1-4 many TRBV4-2 CASSQPQGLNEKLFF TGTGCCAGCAGCCAGCCACAGGGCCTTAATGAAAAACTGTTTTTT
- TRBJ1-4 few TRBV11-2 CASSFLHGTTNPKREKLFF TGTGCCAGCAGCTTCCTTCACGGGACAACGAACCCTAAGAGGGAAAAACTGTTTTTT
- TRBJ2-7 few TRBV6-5 CASSYSWGDSYEQYF TGTGCCAGCAGTTACTCGTGGGGGGACTCCTACGAGCAGTACTTC
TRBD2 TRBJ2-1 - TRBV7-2 CASSLILAGAYNEQFF TGTGCCAGCAGCTTAATTTTGGCGGGAGCTTACAATGAGCAGTTCTTC
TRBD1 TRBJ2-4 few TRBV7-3 CASSLTPGQGLAKNIQYF TGTGCCAGCAGCTTAACCCCCGGACAGGGTCTAGCCAAAAACATTCAGTACTTC
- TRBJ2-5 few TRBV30 CASLRVSSGTQYF TGTGCCTCTTTAAGGGTCTCTTCTGGGACCCAGTACTTC
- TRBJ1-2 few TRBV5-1 CASSLRDEGGRHYGYTF TGCGCCAGCAGCTTGCGGGACGAGGGAGGGAGACACTATGGCTACACCTTC
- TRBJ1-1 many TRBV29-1 CSVERAGSGSEAFF TGCAGCGTTGAACGGGCAGGGTCAGGTTCTGAAGCTTTCTTT
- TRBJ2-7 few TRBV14 CASSQTSAGTYEQYF TGTGCCAGCAGCCAAACTTCGGCCGGAACCTACGAGCAGTACTTC
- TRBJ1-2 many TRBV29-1 CSVERTNYGYTF TGCAGCGTTGAGCGGACTAACTATGGCTACACCTTC
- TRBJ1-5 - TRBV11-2 CASSSQGLPHQPQHF TGTGCCAGCAGCTCGCAGGGGCTACCCCATCAGCCCCAGCATTTT
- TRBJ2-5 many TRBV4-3 CASSQEGRTQYF TGCGCCAGCAGCCAAGAAGGGAGGACCCAGTACTTC
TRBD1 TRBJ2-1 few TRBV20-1 CSARERTGVGQFF TGCAGTGCTAGAGAACGGACAGGGGTCGGGCAGTTCTTC